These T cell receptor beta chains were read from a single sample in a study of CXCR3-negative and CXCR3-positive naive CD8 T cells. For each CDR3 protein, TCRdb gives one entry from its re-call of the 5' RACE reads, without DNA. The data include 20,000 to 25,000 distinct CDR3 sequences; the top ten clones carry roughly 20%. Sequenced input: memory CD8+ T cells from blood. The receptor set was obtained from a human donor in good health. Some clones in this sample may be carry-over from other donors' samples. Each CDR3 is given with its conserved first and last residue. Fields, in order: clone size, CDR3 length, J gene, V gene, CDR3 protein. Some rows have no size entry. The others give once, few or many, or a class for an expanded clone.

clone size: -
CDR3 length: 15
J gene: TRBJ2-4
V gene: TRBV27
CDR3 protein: CASSRNSVAKNIQYF

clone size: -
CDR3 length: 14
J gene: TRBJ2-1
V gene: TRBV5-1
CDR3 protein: CASSSNRGDNEQFF

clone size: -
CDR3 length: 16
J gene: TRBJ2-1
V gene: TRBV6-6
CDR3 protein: CASSYYRKQGFNEQFF

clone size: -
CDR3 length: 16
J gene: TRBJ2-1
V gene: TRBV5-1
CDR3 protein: CASSWVRSGFRNEQFF

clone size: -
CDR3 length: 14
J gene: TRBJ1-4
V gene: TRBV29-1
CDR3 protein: CSVERGQEDEKLFF

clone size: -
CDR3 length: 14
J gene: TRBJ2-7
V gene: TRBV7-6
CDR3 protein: CASSSGLTAYEQYF

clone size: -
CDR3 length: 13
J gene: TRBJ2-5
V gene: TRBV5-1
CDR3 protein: CASSPAGGETQYF

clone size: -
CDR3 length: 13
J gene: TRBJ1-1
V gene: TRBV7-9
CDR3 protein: CASSPQTGTEAFF

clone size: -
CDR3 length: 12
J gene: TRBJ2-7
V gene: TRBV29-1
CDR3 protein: CSVSGQGSEQYF

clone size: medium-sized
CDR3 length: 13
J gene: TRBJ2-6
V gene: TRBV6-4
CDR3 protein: CASSDSGANVLTF

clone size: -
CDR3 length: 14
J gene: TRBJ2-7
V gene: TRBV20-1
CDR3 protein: CSARVWDRSYEQYF

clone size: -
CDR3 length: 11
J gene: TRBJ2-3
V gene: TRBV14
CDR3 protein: CASSFGDTQYF

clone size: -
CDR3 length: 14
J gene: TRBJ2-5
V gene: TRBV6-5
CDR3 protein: CASSTSGSQETQYF

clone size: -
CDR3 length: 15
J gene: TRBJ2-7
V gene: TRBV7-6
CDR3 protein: CASSPLALPTYEQYF

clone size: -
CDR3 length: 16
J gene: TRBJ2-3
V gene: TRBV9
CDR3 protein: CASSAFSGGGTDTQYF

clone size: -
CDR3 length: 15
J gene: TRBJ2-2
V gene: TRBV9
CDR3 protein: CASMTGAAGTGELFF

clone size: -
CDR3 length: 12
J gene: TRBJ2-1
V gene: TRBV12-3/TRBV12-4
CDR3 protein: CASSFPGNEQFF

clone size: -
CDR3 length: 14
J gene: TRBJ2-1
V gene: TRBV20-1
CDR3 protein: CSARSLAGDTEQFF

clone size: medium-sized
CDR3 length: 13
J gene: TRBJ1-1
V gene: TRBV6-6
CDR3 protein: CASSDSENTEAFF

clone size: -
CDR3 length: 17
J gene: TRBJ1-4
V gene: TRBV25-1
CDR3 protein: CASSELAGGRDDEKLFF

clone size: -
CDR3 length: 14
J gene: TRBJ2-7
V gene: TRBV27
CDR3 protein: CASSLGDGTYEQYF

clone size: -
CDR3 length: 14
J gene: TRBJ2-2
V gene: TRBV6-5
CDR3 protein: CASKGQGESGELFF

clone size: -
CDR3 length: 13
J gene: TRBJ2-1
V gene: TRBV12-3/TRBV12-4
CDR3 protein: CASLGATYNEQFF

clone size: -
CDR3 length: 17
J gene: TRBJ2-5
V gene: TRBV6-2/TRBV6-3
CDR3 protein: CASSYSKLRGESETQYF

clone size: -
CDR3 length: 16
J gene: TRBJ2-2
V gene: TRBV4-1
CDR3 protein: CASSQGAGGNTGELFF

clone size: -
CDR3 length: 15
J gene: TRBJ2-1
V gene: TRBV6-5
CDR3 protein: CASSYGTGAYNEQFF

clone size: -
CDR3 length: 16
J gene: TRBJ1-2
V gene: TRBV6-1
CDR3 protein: CASSVSLEGTNYGYTF

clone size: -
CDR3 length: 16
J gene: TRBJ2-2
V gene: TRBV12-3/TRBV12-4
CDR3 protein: CASSPLFGGAIGELFF

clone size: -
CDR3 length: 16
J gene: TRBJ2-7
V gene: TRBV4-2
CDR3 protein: CASSQDPQSPSYEQYF

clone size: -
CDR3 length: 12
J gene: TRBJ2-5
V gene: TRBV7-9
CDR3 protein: CASSHPPETQYF

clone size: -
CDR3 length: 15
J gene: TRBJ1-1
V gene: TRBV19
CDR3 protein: CASSTPVEGARGAFF

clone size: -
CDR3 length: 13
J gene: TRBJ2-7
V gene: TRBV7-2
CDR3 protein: CASSIGQTYEQYF

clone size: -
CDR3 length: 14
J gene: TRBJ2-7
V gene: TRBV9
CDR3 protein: CASSVDAGVVEQYF

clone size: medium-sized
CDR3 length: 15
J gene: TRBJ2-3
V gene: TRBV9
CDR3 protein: CASSYGDSFTDTQYF

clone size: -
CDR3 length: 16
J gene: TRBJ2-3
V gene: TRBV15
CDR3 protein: CATSADRQGSTDTQYF

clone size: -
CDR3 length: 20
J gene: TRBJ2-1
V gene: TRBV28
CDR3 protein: CASSSHRVNSGELGGNEQFF

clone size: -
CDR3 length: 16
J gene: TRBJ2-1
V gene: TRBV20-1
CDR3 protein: CSARDRAGTSSNEQFF